This is a list of T cell receptor beta chains from one sample in a study of blood T cells in healthy people across ages. TCRdb processed the 5' RACE reads anew with MiXCR; each CDR3 protein has one entry. This table has about 720,000 distinct CDR3 sequences, about a fifth appearing once. The sample consisted of blood. The receptors were gathered from a man in his 70s in good health. The CDR3 runs from the conserved cysteine through the conserved F or W. D genes are given only for firm matches. Clone size is given for some rows only: seen once, a few or many times, or a class if the clone is expanded.

clone size	D gene	V gene	J gene	CDR3 DNA	CDR3 protein
few	TRBD1	TRBV20-1	TRBJ1-6	TGCAGTGCTAGAGTCCAAGGGCGGATACCGGGACAGAATAATTCACCCCTCCACTTT	CSARVQGRIPGQNNSPLHF
NA	NA	TRBV29-1	TRBJ2-3	TGCAGCGTCCCCCGGGAACCCCTAGATACGCAGTATTTT	CSVPREPLDTQYF
few	NA	TRBV20-1	TRBJ2-4	TGCAGTGCTCTCCTTAGGGGGACTTCCAAAAACATTCAGTACTTC	CSALLRGTSKNIQYF
few	NA	TRBV7-9	TRBJ1-1	TGTGCCAGCAGCCCGAGCAAGGGAACTTGGGACACTGAAGCTTTCTTT	CASSPSKGTWDTEAFF
few	TRBD2	TRBV14	TRBJ2-3	TGTGCCAGCAGCCGGAATCTAGCGGGGTACACAGATACGCAGTATTTT	CASSRNLAGYTDTQYF
NA	NA	TRBV4-1	TRBJ2-5	TGCGCCAGCAGCCAAGGCCGAGAAGAGACCCAGTACTTC	CASSQGREETQYF
NA	NA	TRBV10-2	TRBJ1-2	TGCGCCAGCAGTGAGATAAGGAACGGTGGCTACACCTTC	CASSEIRNGGYTF
few	NA	TRBV14	TRBJ1-2	TGTGCCAGCAGCCCGGGACGGAGACTCGATGGCTACACCTTC	CASSPGRRLDGYTF
few	TRBD1	TRBV5-5	TRBJ2-1	TGTGCCAGCAGCTACCGGGACAGGCAATACAATGAGCAGTTCTTC	CASSYRDRQYNEQFF
few	TRBD2	TRBV11-2	TRBJ2-1	TGTGCCAGCAGCTTGCTACTAGCGGTAAATGAGCAGTTCTTC	CASSLLLAVNEQFF
few	NA	TRBV12-3/TRBV12-4	TRBJ1-5	TGTGCCAGCAGTTTATTTGGGGGAGTCAGTCAGCCCCAGCATTTT	CASSLFGGVSQPQHF
few	NA	TRBV19	TRBJ2-5	TGTGCCAGTACCCAAACGGCCATCCGCGGGGAGACCCAGTACTTC	CASTQTAIRGETQYF
few	NA	TRBV25-1	TRBJ1-4	TGTACCAGCAGTGAGCAAAGGGGTTATGAAAAACTGTTTTTT	CTSSEQRGYEKLFF
NA	NA	TRBV28	TRBJ2-2	TGTGCCAGCAGTTTCAGGGCCTGGGACACCGGGGAGCTGTTTTTT	CASSFRAWDTGELFF
few	NA	TRBV20-1	TRBJ2-6	TGCAGTGCCCCCAAGGTCTCTGGGGCCAACGTCCTGACTTTC	CSAPKVSGANVLTF
few	TRBD1	TRBV6-1	TRBJ2-6	TGTGCCACCATAGCAACAGGGGTTTCAAGGGCTGGGGCCAACGTCCTGACTTTC	CATIATGVSRAGANVLTF
NA	TRBD1	TRBV10-1	TRBJ2-2	TGCGCCAGCAGTACGGCTCCAAGGGGGCACGGGGAGCTGTTTTTT	CASSTAPRGHGELFF
NA	TRBD2	TRBV6-5	TRBJ2-7	TGTGCCAGCAGCTTTACTAGCGGGGTGTGGCGCGAGCAGTACTTC	CASSFTSGVWREQYF
NA	NA	TRBV20-1	TRBJ2-3	TGCAGTGCTAACAGGGAAAGTACGCAGTATTTT	CSANRESTQYF
NA	TRBD2	TRBV5-1	TRBJ2-7	TGCGCCAGCAGCTTTTTAGCGGGGGCTCCAAACTACGAGCAGTACTTC	CASSFLAGAPNYEQYF
NA	NA	TRBV5-6	TRBJ1-1	TGTGCCAGCGGCCGGGAACCAAACACTGAAGCTTTCTTT	CASGREPNTEAFF
NA	NA	TRBV5-8	TRBJ1-1	TGTGCCAGCAGCCTTGAGACGACCTCCCCCAAGACTGAAGCTTTCTTT	CASSLETTSPKTEAFF
few	NA	TRBV14	TRBJ2-7	TGTGCCAGCAGCCCTAGGGCTGGCGCTTTTTACGAGCAGTACTTC	CASSPRAGAFYEQYF
NA	TRBD2	TRBV9	TRBJ2-1	TGTGCCAGCAGCGCGGGGGAGGGGCTAGCGGGAAATGAGCAGTTCTTC	CASSAGEGLAGNEQFF
NA	NA	TRBV6-5	TRBJ1-5	TGTGCCAGCAGTTACTCGGGAGGGAGTGGCAATCAGCCCCAGCATTTT	CASSYSGGSGNQPQHF
NA	NA	TRBV12-3/TRBV12-4	TRBJ1-1	TGTGCCAGCAGTTTGAGGCAAGGGGGGTGGACTGAAGCTTTCTTT	CASSLRQGGWTEAFF
NA	TRBD2	TRBV12-3/TRBV12-4	TRBJ2-7	TGTGCCAGCGCCGTAGCGGGAGGGCGAACCTACGAGCAGTACTTC	CASAVAGGRTYEQYF
NA	TRBD2	TRBV4-1	TRBJ2-7	TGCGCCAGCAGCCTCAGGTCTACGGGAGGCGGCTACGAGCAGTACTTC	CASSLRSTGGGYEQYF
NA	NA	TRBV25-1	TRBJ1-6	TGTGCCAGCAGTGGGGGGACGACAGTTTTTGAGTCTTCACCCCTCCACTTT	CASSGGTTVFESSPLHF
NA	NA	TRBV12-3/TRBV12-4	TRBJ2-3	TGTGCCAGCAGTTTACAAGGTTTGTTCGCAGATACGCAGTATTTT	CASSLQGLFADTQYF
NA	TRBD1	TRBV18	TRBJ1-4	TGTGCCAGCTCATCCCGGACAGGGTACGGTGAAAAACTGTTTTTT	CASSSRTGYGEKLFF
NA	NA	TRBV7-2	TRBJ1-5	TGTGCCAGCAGCCCCCGCGTGGATCAGCCCCAGCATTTT	CASSPRVDQPQHF
NA	NA	TRBV28	TRBJ1-5	TGTGCCAGCAGTGTGAGCCAGCCCCAGCATTTT	CASSVSQPQHF
few	NA	TRBV12-3/TRBV12-4	TRBJ2-3	TGTGCCAGCAGTTTCAGGGCTGAATTCGATACGCAGTATTTT	CASSFRAEFDTQYF
NA	NA	TRBV6-5	TRBJ2-1	TGTGCCAGCAGTTCCAGGACGGAGCAGTTCTTC	CASSSRTEQFF